The present TCR beta chain was sequenced within a study of blood T cell repertoires in COVID-19. Clones were sequenced by immunoSEQ multiplex PCR, and TCRdb holds only the in-frame ones, with some missing. The data hold some 320,000 clones, with 85% observed a single time. All enrollees were roughly 18 to 100 years old and from around 25 US areas. This TCR was recovered from a woman in her 30s who had been exposed to COVID-19. The sequenced sample was PBMCs or T cells enriched from blood (not recorded which).

The CDR3 bases are TGCGCCAGCAGCTTGGCGGTCGGGCGGGGTGAGCAGTTCTTC. Its protein product is CASSLAVGRGEQFF. This chain connects TRBV5-1 to TRBJ2-1, with a weak D call TRBD2 (6 bases). Trimming removed 0 bases from V and 9 bases from J, with 13 bases in between. This CDR3 has 14 amino acids. Germline CDR1 reads SGHRS; CDR2 reads YFSETQ.